One and the same sample provided the 25 T cell receptor beta chains below, sequenced in a study of STAT5B mutations in CD4+ large granular lymphocyte leukemia. Profiled with immunoSEQ multiplex PCR; TCRdb holds only in-frame clones, not every one. The sample yields some 30,000 clones, about 70% seen once. The specimen was CD4+ T cells from blood buffy coats. These receptors originate from a human donor in good health.

This chain links TRBV11-3 with TRBJ1-4; D uncertain. The germline V gene has CDR1 SGHNT and CDR2 YENEEA. V was trimmed by 5 bases and J by 3 bases, leaving 13 bases between them. The CDR3 sequence is 15 residues long. The CDR3 sequence is CASSLTNLANEKLFF. For the CDR3, the DNA is TGTGCCAGCAGCCTAACAAACCTGGCTAATGAAAAACTGTTTTTT.

The chain has TRBV7-2 and TRBJ2-5; TRBD2 is a possible D gene (5 bases). Trimming removed 7 bases from V and 2 bases from J, with 14 bases in between. This CDR3 contains 14 residues. Germline V gene sequence: CDR1 SGHTA, CDR2 FQGNSA. The CDR3 DNA follows: TGTGCCAGCAATGCCCCCTCGGGGCAAGAGACCCAGTACTTC. Translating it yields CASNAPSGQETQYF.

CDR3 DNA sequence: TGTGCCAGCAGATTAAATCCGAACATTAATGGCTACACCTTC. Translating it yields CASRLNPNINGYTF. The V call is TRBV7-2, the J call TRBJ1-2; no clear D. The germline CDR1 and CDR2 sequences are SGHTA and FQGNSA. With 6 bases removed from V and 6 bases from J, the gap between germline ends came to 17 bases. CDR3 length: 14 residues.

The J gene is TRBJ1-6, the V gene TRBV5-6; D is undetermined. The CDR3 has 16 residues. Germline V lookup: CDR1 SGHDT, CDR2 YYEEEE. V lost 0 bases, J lost 6 bases, and 13 bases lay in between. This chain's CDR3 is CASSLVIGQPNSPLHF. Written as DNA, the CDR3 is TGTGCCAGCAGCTTGGTTATCGGCCAGCCTAATTCACCCCTCCACTTT.

The gene calls are TRBV6-1 and TRBJ2-1, with 8 bases fitting TRBD2. The V gene's germline CDR1 is MNHNS and CDR2 SASEGT. The CDR3 loop spans 14 amino acids. V lost 10 bases and J lost 5; bases outside the gene matches: 10. This chain's CDR3 is CATASGGLNNEQFF. For the CDR3, the DNA is TGTGCCACCGCAAGCGGGGGCCTAAACAATGAGCAGTTCTTC.

For this clone: The sample contains more than one DNA sequence encoding this CDR3. This chain uses TRBV15 with TRBJ1-3; possibly TRBD1 for D (5 bases). Per the germline V gene, CDR1 is LNHNV and CDR2 is YYDKDF (reference sequence). V was shortened by 1 base and J by 0 bases, with 7 bases between the two germline ends. CDR3 length: 15 amino acids. The CDR3 is CATSRVGGSGNTIYF. The CDR3 nucleotides read TGTGCCACCAGCAGAGTGGGGGGCTCTGGAAACACCATATATTTT.

This clone was counted a few times. The chain has TRBV19 and TRBJ1-2; 8 positions agree with TRBD1. The V gene's germline CDR1 is LNHDA and CDR2 SQIVND (reference sequence). V trimming: 4 bases; J trimming: 10 bases; junction bases outside the gene matches: 8. The CDR3 has 13 amino acids. The CDR3 region is CASSNEDRVYYTF. The CDR3 nucleotides are TGTGCCAGTAGTAATGAGGACAGGGTTTACTACACCTTC.

The chain joins TRBV7-2 to TRBJ2-1; D may correspond to TRBD1 or TRBD2 (6 bases each). The CDR3 has 15 residues. Germline CDR1 is SGHTA and CDR2 is FQGNSA. The V and J ends lost 2 bases and 7 bases respectively, with 15 bases between them. The CDR3: CASSLWGAEGNEQFF. CDR3 DNA sequence: TGTGCCAGCAGCTTATGGGGGGCCGAGGGGAATGAGCAGTTCTTC. Full variable domain (missing parts from reference TRBV7-2 and TRBJ2-1): GAGVSQSPSNKVTEKGKDVELRCDPISGHTALYWYRQSLGQGLEFLIYFQGNSAPDKSGLPSDRFSAERTGGSVSTLTIQRTQQEDSAVYLCASSLWGAEGNEQFFGPGTRLTVL.

The genes are TRBV15 and TRBJ1-6, with 11 bases lining up with TRBD1. The CDR3 sequence is 15 residues long. The germline CDR1 and CDR2 sequences are LNHNV and YYDKDF (reference sequence). Trimming cost V 7 bases and J 10 bases; bases outside gene matches: 9. For the CDR3, the DNA is TGTGCCACCAACAAGGGACAGGGGGAAGGATCACCCCTCCACTTT. Amino acid sequence: CATNKGQGEGSPLHF.

The V and J genes are TRBV7-8 and TRBJ1-4; D might be TRBD1 (6 bases). Germline assignment: CDR1 SGHVS and CDR2 FQNEAQ. V was clipped by 0 bases and J by 0 bases, with 14 bases between them. The CDR3 has 18 residues. The CDR3 nucleotides are TGTGCCAGCAGCTTAGCGGACAGTCGATTTGCAACTAATGAAAAACTGTTTTTT. Its protein is CASSLADSRFATNEKLFF.

This sequence joins TRBV18 and TRBJ1-2, with 9 positions matching TRBD1. V was pared by 4 bases and J by 2 bases, with 11 bases of the junction left unmatched. Germline V gene data show CDR1 as KGHSH and CDR2 as LQKENI. This CDR3 has 17 residues. The CDR3 here is CASSRTGGQFGNYGYTF. The DNA of the CDR3 is TGTGCCAGCTCACGAACAGGGGGCCAATTCGGGAACTATGGCTACACCTTC.

This clone was counted a single time. The V and J genes are TRBV5-1 and TRBJ1-1, with D uncertain. This CDR3 comprises 15 residues. Between the trimmed V and J ends, which lost 1 base and 1 base, there was a span of 11 bases. CDR1 is SGHRS, CDR2 YFSETQ, per germline. In DNA, the CDR3 is TGCGCCAGCAGCTTGTTGGCAGACCAGAACACTGAAGCTTTCTTT. Translating it yields CASSLLADQNTEAFF.

V is TRBV19 and J is TRBJ2-4, with a weak D call TRBD1 (5 bases). The length of the CDR3 is 14 residues. V shed 5 bases and J shed 1 base, with 9 bases lying between them. Germline V gives CDR1 LNHDA, CDR2 SQIVND (reference sequence). In DNA form, the CDR3 reads TGTGCCAGTAGTGAAGCAGGGGCCAAAAACATTCAGTACTTC. Protein: CASSEAGAKNIQYF.

J is TRBJ2-2 and V is TRBV18, with D perhaps assigned TRBD1 or TRBD2 (5 bases each). The germline V and J ends were trimmed by 2 bases and 4 bases, with 14 bases remaining between them. Germline CDR1 is KGHSH and CDR2 is LQKENI. This CDR3 is 16 amino acids long. CDR3 residues: CASSPRLGESTGELFF. The CDR3 DNA is TGTGCCAGCTCACCAAGGCTGGGGGAGAGCACCGGGGAGCTGTTTTTT.

V usage is TRBV5-1 and J usage is TRBJ2-1; D unclear. Germline V gene data show CDR1 as SGHRS and CDR2 as YFSETQ. The germline V and J ends were trimmed by 0 bases and 0 bases, with 7 bases remaining between them. CDR3 size: 15 residues. CDR3 in amino acids: CASSLDADSYNEQFF. DNA of the CDR3: TGCGCCAGCAGCTTGGATGCGGACTCCTACAATGAGCAGTTCTTC.

The chain has TRBV19 and TRBJ1-4; D not certain. The CDR3 consists of 12 residues. V was clipped by 5 bases and J by 7 bases, with 8 bases between them. Per germline, CDR1 LNHDA and CDR2 SQIVND (reference sequence). The CDR3 DNA sequence: TGTGCCAGTAGTTGGCAGACTGAAAAACTGTTTTTT. Protein sequence: CASSWQTEKLFF.

The gene calls are TRBV9 and TRBJ1-4; the D is unclear. Trimming took 0 bases from V and 5 from J, leaving 8 bases between them. CDR3 size: 14 residues. CDR1 is SGDLS and CDR2 is YYNGEE in the germline V gene. CDR3 in DNA: TGTGCCAGCAGCGTAGAAGCACGGAATGAAAAACTGTTTTTT. Amino acid sequence: CASSVEARNEKLFF.

The chain joins TRBV10-2 to TRBJ2-2; TRBD1 aligns across 7 bases. CDR3 length equals 14 residues. Germline-derived CDR1 and CDR2 are WSHSY and SAAADI. V lost 4 bases, J lost 3 bases, and 2 bases stayed unmatched. The CDR3: CASSGQGYTGELFF. The CDR3 DNA is TGCGCCAGCAGTGGACAGGGCTACACCGGGGAGCTGTTTTTT.

This chain connects TRBV18 to TRBJ2-7; possibly TRBD1 for D (6 bases). The CDR3 runs to 16 residues. CDR1 and CDR2 (germline): KGHSH, LQKENI. The ends were cut back, 1 base at V and 0 bases at J, with 13 bases in the middle. CDR3 region: CASSPLQGSNSYEQYF. In DNA, the CDR3 is TGTGCCAGCTCACCACTACAGGGTTCTAACTCCTACGAGCAGTACTTC.

The chain combines TRBV5-4 with TRBJ1-2; D not resolved. The CDR3 is made up of 13 amino acids. Trimming cost V 0 bases and J 4 bases, with 7 bases left between them. Germline CDR1 SGHNT, CDR2 YYREEE (reference sequence). CDR3 DNA sequence: TGTGCCAGCAGCTTGGTAGGCGTCTATGGCTACACCTTC. Protein product: CASSLVGVYGYTF.

The CDR3 DNA follows: TGCGCCAGCAGTTCGACGGGGGAGATCCAAGAGACCCAGTACTTC. Protein product: CASSSTGEIQETQYF. The V and J genes are TRBV5-1 and TRBJ2-5; tentative D call: TRBD2 (6 bases). This CDR3 is built from 15 residues. Trimming cost V 5 bases and J 1 base, with 15 bases left between them. The germline V gene encodes CDR1 SGHRS and CDR2 YFSETQ.

The chain joins TRBV19 to TRBJ1-2; TRBD1 is a possible D gene (6 bases). Per germline, CDR1 LNHDA and CDR2 SQIVND (reference sequence). Trimming cost V 4 bases and J 8 bases, with 8 bases left between them. The CDR3 length is 11 residues. The CDR3 coding sequence is TGTGCCAGTAGTAGGACAGCCGGCTACACCTTC. Amino acid sequence: CASSRTAGYTF.

The rearrangement uses TRBV6-1 and TRBJ1-3; no reliable D call. CDR3 length: 16 residues. The V gene's germline CDR1 is MNHNS and CDR2 SASEGT. With 2 bases removed from V and 3 bases from J, the gap between germline ends came to 14 bases. CDR3 residues: CASSEMVLGGGNTIYF. CDR3 DNA sequence: TGTGCCAGCAGTGAAATGGTCCTGGGCGGTGGAAACACCATATATTTT.

V gene TRBV7-2 combines with J gene TRBJ2-1; 12 nucleotides line up with TRBD2. V gave up 5 bases and J gave up 7 bases; unmatched junction bases: 3. Germline V gene sequence: CDR1 SGHTA, CDR2 FQGNSA. This CDR3 contains 14 residues. CDR3 residues: CASSPGLAGNEQFF. The DNA for the CDR3 is TGTGCCAGCAGCCCTGGACTAGCGGGGAATGAGCAGTTCTTC.

The chain couples TRBV9 to TRBJ2-5; D remains unclear. The J call may be faulty, since TRBJ2-7 better matches the DNA end. The CDR3 is 12 amino acids. Germline CDR1 SGDLS, CDR2 YYNGEE. The CDR3 bases are TGTGCCAGCAGCCCGCGTGCCCCCGAGCAGTACTTC. Translating it yields CASSPRAPEQYF.